This is a list of T cell receptor beta chains from one sample in a study of response to subunit inactivated influenza vaccine. TCRdb independently ran MiXCR on the RT-PCR reads; one entry per CDR3 protein. The sample lists about 700,000 distinct CDR3 sequences, 15% to 19% occurring once. Here the sequenced sample was PBMCs from blood, taken 11 to 12 days after vaccination. The source of these receptors is a man aged 45 to 65 who received an inactivated influenza vaccine. Each CDR3 is given with its conserved first and last residue. The order of the fields is J gene, clone size, V gene, D gene, CDR3 DNA, CDR3 protein. D genes are given only for firm matches. A clone size is listed for some rows: how often the clone was seen (once, few, many), or a class if it is expanded.

j_gene: TRBJ2-3; abundance: .; v_gene: TRBV9; d_gene: .; CDR3nt: TGTGCCAGCAGCGTAGGGGCTCAGCGGCATGATACGCAGTATTTT; CDR3aa: CASSVGAQRHDTQYF
j_gene: TRBJ2-3; abundance: .; v_gene: TRBV18; d_gene: TRBD1; CDR3nt: TGTGCCAGCTCACCACCCTGGACAGGGGGAATAAGCACAGATACGCAGTATTTT; CDR3aa: CASSPPWTGGISTDTQYF
j_gene: TRBJ2-3; abundance: few; v_gene: TRBV20-1; d_gene: TRBD2; CDR3nt: TGCAGTGCCAGACTAGCGGGCACCACAGATACGCAGTATTTT; CDR3aa: CSARLAGTTDTQYF
j_gene: TRBJ2-1; abundance: many; v_gene: TRBV4-1; d_gene: .; CDR3nt: TGCGCCAGCAGCCAAGGATACAGTTACAATGAGCAGTTCTTC; CDR3aa: CASSQGYSYNEQFF
j_gene: TRBJ2-5; abundance: .; v_gene: TRBV2; d_gene: TRBD2; CDR3nt: TGTGCCAGCAGTGAAGTAGGCCTAGCGGGAGGAGAGACCCAGTACTTC; CDR3aa: CASSEVGLAGGETQYF
j_gene: TRBJ2-1; abundance: few; v_gene: TRBV5-1; d_gene: TRBD2; CDR3nt: TGCGCCAGCAGCACGGCAAATCCGGGACTAGCAAGGAGGGAGCAGTTCTTC; CDR3aa: CASSTANPGLARREQFF
j_gene: TRBJ2-5; abundance: .; v_gene: TRBV29-1; d_gene: .; CDR3nt: TGCAGCACCACGCGACACCCCCAAGAGACCCAGTACTTC; CDR3aa: CSTTRHPQETQYF
j_gene: TRBJ1-1; abundance: .; v_gene: TRBV3-1; d_gene: .; CDR3nt: TGTGCCAGCAGCCACGGCTCTGAAGCTTTCTTT; CDR3aa: CASSHGSEAFF
j_gene: TRBJ2-1; abundance: .; v_gene: TRBV4-1; d_gene: .; CDR3nt: TGCGCCAGCAGCCTTGGGGCTTACCAGCAGTTCTTC; CDR3aa: CASSLGAYQQFF
j_gene: TRBJ2-1; abundance: .; v_gene: TRBV5-1; d_gene: .; CDR3nt: TGCGCCAGCAGCTTGGCGACAGCCAATGAGCAGTTCTTC; CDR3aa: CASSLATANEQFF
j_gene: TRBJ2-1; abundance: few; v_gene: TRBV11-2; d_gene: TRBD2; CDR3nt: TGTGCCAGCAGCTTGATCTGGCGGGGGGGCCGTGAGCAGTTCTTC; CDR3aa: CASSLIWRGGREQFF
j_gene: TRBJ2-3; abundance: .; v_gene: TRBV29-1; d_gene: .; CDR3nt: TGCAGCGTTGACCTAGGGGTCGCAGATACGCAGTATTTT; CDR3aa: CSVDLGVADTQYF
j_gene: TRBJ2-1; abundance: .; v_gene: TRBV20-1; d_gene: TRBD1; CDR3nt: TGCAGTGCTATCCGACAGGGGGGAAATGAGCAGTTCTTC; CDR3aa: CSAIRQGGNEQFF
j_gene: TRBJ2-3; abundance: many; v_gene: TRBV4-1; d_gene: TRBD1; CDR3nt: TGCGCCAGCAGCCAAGACAGGGGGCTGGGCACAGATACGCAGTATTTT; CDR3aa: CASSQDRGLGTDTQYF
j_gene: TRBJ2-1; abundance: few; v_gene: TRBV13; d_gene: .; CDR3nt: TGTGCCAGCAGCCTGCGGGGAGACCTCTACAATGAGCAGTTCTTC; CDR3aa: CASSLRGDLYNEQFF